Listed below are T cell receptor beta chains from one sample, sequenced in a study of blood T cell repertoires in COVID-19. The protocol was immunoSEQ multiplex PCR, while the TCRdb copy is restricted to in-frame clones and leaves out a portion. This sample has 250,000 to 350,000 clones, with 65% to 85% found just once. The specimen was peripheral blood. These receptors were taken from a human donor with COVID-19, enrolled during active disease. The donor label of this sample is uncertain. Each CDR3 is given with its conserved first and last residue. A D gene is named only where the DNA matches it firmly. Size tells how often a clone was seen (once, few, many) or the class of an expanded clone, and some rows leave it out.

d_call | clone_size | j_call | v_call | cdr3_aa | cdr3_nt
TRBD1 | - | TRBJ1-1 | TRBV6-6 | CASRERQGRTEAFF | TGTGCCAGCAGGGAAAGACAGGGGAGGACTGAAGCTTTCTTT
TRBD2 | - | TRBJ2-2 | TRBV5-1 | CASSSSGRANTGELFF | TGCGCCAGCAGTAGTAGCGGGAGGGCGAACACCGGGGAGCTGTTTTTT
- | - | TRBJ2-3 | TRBV11-2 | CASSPRVAADTQYF | TGTGCCAGCAGCCCCCGGGTAGCGGCAGATACGCAGTATTTT
- | - | TRBJ2-2 | TRBV30 | CACQGTGELFF | TGTGCCTGTCAGGGCACCGGGGAGCTGTTTTTT
- | - | TRBJ1-4 | TRBV28 | CASSLIGEGEKLFF | TGTGCCAGCAGTTTAATAGGGGAAGGGGAAAAACTGTTTTTT
- | few | TRBJ2-3 | TRBV19 | CASSTQRASQGYAYDTQYF | TGTGCCAGTAGTACCCAGCGGGCCTCCCAGGGATATGCTTATGATACGCAGTATTTT
TRBD2 | - | TRBJ2-7 | TRBV7-2 | CASSSSSGRMGEQYF | TGTGCCAGCAGCTCGTCTAGCGGGAGGATGGGGGAGCAGTACTTC
TRBD2 | - | TRBJ2-1 | TRBV24-1 | CATSETGGLGAHNEQFF | TGTGCCACCAGTGAAACGGGAGGCTTAGGTGCACACAATGAGCAGTTCTTC
- | - | TRBJ2-5 | TRBV7-9 | CASSQLRGALKQETQYF | TGTGCCAGCAGCCAACTTCGGGGGGCCCTCAAACAAGAGACCCAGTACTTC
- | - | TRBJ1-1 | TRBV19 | CASTPNRGANTEAFF | TGTGCCAGTACGCCAAACCGGGGGGCGAACACTGAAGCTTTCTTT
- | few | TRBJ1-4 | TRBV5-4 | CASSLEAGARGEKLFF | TGTGCCAGCAGCCTTGAGGCAGGGGCACGAGGGGAAAAACTGTTTTTT
- | - | TRBJ1-1 | TRBV28 | CASSFNGGTEAFF | TGTGCCAGCAGTTTTAACGGGGGGACTGAAGCTTTCTTT
TRBD1 | - | TRBJ1-2 | TRBV12-5 | CASGLVLAGGTLGYTF | TGTGCTAGTGGTTTGGTACTGGCAGGGGGTACACTGGGCTACACCTTC
TRBD2 | - | TRBJ2-3 | TRBV27 | CASSLGRADPSSTDTQYF | TGTGCCAGCAGTCTCGGGAGGGCAGATCCCTCTAGCACAGATACGCAGTATTTT
- | - | TRBJ1-1 | TRBV19 | CASTPERQNTEAFF | TGTGCCAGTACCCCTGAGAGGCAGAACACTGAAGCTTTCTTT
- | - | TRBJ1-1 | TRBV6-2/TRBV6-3 | CASSQAPRRAFF | TGTGCCAGCAGTCAAGCGCCCCGGCGGGCTTTCTTT
TRBD1 | - | TRBJ1-3 | TRBV23-1 | CASSQNLQGDSGNTIYF | TGCGCCAGCAGTCAAAACTTACAGGGGGACTCTGGAAACACCATATATTTT
TRBD1 | - | TRBJ2-1 | TRBV24-1 | CATSGPDRVNEQFF | TGTGCCACCAGTGGACCCGACAGGGTAAATGAGCAGTTCTTC
- | - | TRBJ1-4 | TRBV28 | CASRSSPGGFEKLFF | TGTGCCAGCAGATCGTCCCCGGGGGGGTTTGAAAAACTGTTTTTT
TRBD2 | - | TRBJ2-7 | TRBV7-2 | CASSITSGSFSYEQYF | TGTGCCAGCAGCATTACTAGCGGGAGCTTCTCCTACGAGCAGTACTTC
- | - | TRBJ2-5 | TRBV20-1 | CSAGDEETQYF | TGCAGTGCGGGAGACGAAGAGACCCAGTACTTC
- | few | TRBJ1-1 | TRBV10-3 | CAISESGQRNTEAFF | TGTGCCATCAGTGAGTCTGGACAGCGCAACACTGAAGCTTTCTTT
- | - | TRBJ2-4 | TRBV30 | CAWSVSQNIQYF | TGTGCCTGGAGTGTAAGCCAAAACATTCAGTACTTC
TRBD1 | - | TRBJ1-2 | TRBV11-2 | CASSLGQAAPGGGYTF | TGTGCCAGCAGCCTGGGACAGGCTGCTCCTGGAGGGGGCTACACCTTC
- | - | TRBJ1-1 | TRBV30 | CAWSSGGGGYTEAFF | TGTGCCTGGAGTTCCGGTGGTGGGGGGTACACTGAAGCTTTCTTT
TRBD1 | once | TRBJ2-7 | TRBV5-1 | CASSTGQAGEQYF | TGCGCCAGCAGCACAGGACAGGCAGGCGAGCAGTACTTC
TRBD2 | many | TRBJ2-2 | TRBV25-1 | CASSDLGRVTGELFF | TGTGCCAGCAGTGACCTCGGGAGGGTCACCGGGGAGCTGTTTTTT
TRBD2 | - | TRBJ2-3 | TRBV10-3 | CAISSGTSGRADTQYF | TGTGCCATCAGTTCCGGGACTAGCGGGAGGGCCGATACGCAGTATTTT
- | - | TRBJ1-2 | TRBV7-2 | CASSLNRERLGYGYTF | TGTGCCAGCAGTCTTAACAGGGAGCGACTGGGTTATGGCTACACCTTC
- | - | TRBJ1-1 | TRBV5-1 | CASSLVGPVTEAFF | TGCGCCAGCAGCTTGGTGGGGCCGGTAACTGAAGCTTTCTTT
TRBD1 | - | TRBJ2-7 | TRBV19 | CASSIKQGPYEQYF | TGTGCCAGTAGTATAAAACAGGGGCCTTACGAGCAGTACTTC
- | many | TRBJ2-2 | TRBV7-8 | CASSSTQGTGELFF | TGTGCCAGCAGCTCGACACAGGGTACCGGGGAGCTGTTTTTT
TRBD1 | - | TRBJ2-7 | TRBV30 | CAWSADRGSYEQYF | TGTGCCTGGAGTGCGGACAGGGGATCCTACGAGCAGTACTTC
- | - | TRBJ1-5 | TRBV27 | CASGAHNQPQHF | TGTGCCAGCGGGGCTCACAATCAGCCCCAGCATTTT
TRBD1 | few | TRBJ1-4 | TRBV18 | CASSPDRDEKLFF | TGTGCCAGCTCACCGGACAGGGATGAAAAACTGTTTTTT
TRBD1 | few | TRBJ1-5 | TRBV5-5 | CASSLSPDRDEPQHF | TGTGCCAGCAGCTTGAGTCCGGACAGGGATGAGCCCCAGCATTTT
- | - | TRBJ2-7 | TRBV18 | CASSPFLAERTYEQYF | TGTGCCAGCTCACCATTCTTAGCGGAGAGGACCTACGAGCAGTACTTC
TRBD1 | - | TRBJ2-2 | TRBV6-4 | CASSDSGTGDTGELFF | TGTGCCAGCAGTGACTCGGGGACAGGGGACACCGGGGAGCTGTTTTTT
- | - | TRBJ2-1 | TRBV5-5 | CASSKDYNYNEQFF | TGTGCCAGCAGTAAGGACTACAACTACAATGAGCAGTTCTTC
TRBD2 | - | TRBJ2-5 | TRBV6-2/TRBV6-3 | CASSDGTSGKETQYF | TGTGCCAGCAGTGACGGGACTAGCGGGAAAGAGACCCAGTACTTC
- | - | TRBJ2-6 | TRBV29-1 | CSVEANSGANVLTF | TGCAGCGTTGAAGCCAACTCTGGGGCCAACGTCCTGACTTTC
TRBD1 | - | TRBJ2-7 | TRBV6-1 | CASSESDRGSYEQYF | TGTGCCAGCAGTGAAAGTGACAGGGGTTCCTACGAGCAGTACTTC
- | - | TRBJ1-2 | TRBV10-2 | CASSEWGSSNYGYTF | TGCGCCAGCAGTGAATGGGGCAGCTCTAACTATGGCTACACCTTC
- | - | TRBJ1-4 | TRBV27 | CASRFLGPDEKLFF | TGTGCCAGCAGGTTTCTGGGCCCGGATGAAAAACTGTTTTTT
- | once | TRBJ2-4 | TRBV5-1 | CASSPSADIAKNIQYF | TGCGCCAGCAGCCCCTCGGCGGATATAGCCAAAAACATTCAGTACTTC
- | - | TRBJ1-3 | TRBV18 | CASSPGAGGSGNTIYF | TGTGCCAGCTCACCGGGAGCGGGGGGCTCTGGAAACACCATATATTTT
TRBD1 | - | TRBJ2-5 | TRBV19 | CASSIQGAWETQYF | TGTGCCAGTAGTATACAGGGGGCGTGGGAGACCCAGTACTTC
- | - | TRBJ2-5 | TRBV7-2 | CASSLVMETQYF | TGTGCCAGCAGCTTAGTTATGGAGACCCAGTACTTC
- | - | TRBJ2-7 | TRBV7-8 | CASSPFTGHLYEQYF | TGTGCCAGCAGCCCCTTTACGGGACACCTCTACGAGCAGTACTTC
TRBD1 | - | TRBJ2-7 | TRBV28 | CASRDSAYEQYF | TGTGCCAGCCGGGACAGCGCCTACGAGCAGTACTTC
- | - | TRBJ2-1 | TRBV27 | CASSLSDIGEQFF | TGTGCCAGCAGTTTATCAGACATTGGTGAGCAGTTCTTC
- | - | TRBJ2-7 | TRBV30 | CAWSAMRYEQYF | TGTGCCTGGAGTGCCATGCGCTACGAGCAGTACTTC
TRBD2 | - | TRBJ2-4 | TRBV30 | CAWSSRLAGDPKNIQYF | TGTGCCTGGAGCTCAAGACTAGCGGGAGACCCAAAAAACATTCAGTACTTC
TRBD2 | - | TRBJ2-1 | TRBV19 | CASSTTPGTSGYNEQFF | TGTGCCAGTAGTACCACCCCCGGGACTAGCGGATACAATGAGCAGTTCTTC
TRBD2 | - | TRBJ2-2 | TRBV9 | CASSVGGRFTGELFF | TGTGCCAGCAGCGTAGGCGGGAGGTTCACCGGGGAGCTGTTTTTT
TRBD2 | - | TRBJ2-1 | TRBV7-3 | CASSLTGPRGGEQFF | TGTGCCAGCAGCTTAACGGGTCCCCGGGGGGGCGAGCAGTTCTTC
- | - | TRBJ1-2 | TRBV10-1 | CASSEWGGTNYGYTF | TGCGCCAGCAGTGAGTGGGGGGGAACCAACTATGGCTACACCTTC
TRBD2 | - | TRBJ2-5 | TRBV9 | CASSVLAGVQETQYF | TGTGCCAGCAGCGTCTTAGCGGGGGTCCAAGAGACCCAGTACTTC
- | - | TRBJ1-6 | TRBV29-1 | CSLHPLGDNSPLHF | TGCAGCCTCCACCCCTTAGGGGATAATTCACCCCTCCACTTT